Sequencing of this T cell receptor (beta chain) was carried out in a study of Ad26.COV2.S vaccination and SARS-CoV-2 variants. Concerning this clone itself: Its antigen is not known.

Study-level points and caveats: It was vaccine recipients, not placebo recipients, who had the higher spike-specific TCR breadth.

The V gene's germline CDR1 is LGHDT and CDR2 YNNKEL (reference sequence). The length of the CDR3 is 13 residues. Trimming left V 4 bases short and J 11 bases short, with 14 bases between. Regarding treatment: some 19 received Ad26.COV2.S at low or high dose, single or two shots; about five received placebo; per-sample allocation not given. Sampling was done on day 63 after the first vaccine or placebo injection. The repertoire was sequenced with immunoSEQ multiplex PCR; TCRdb's copy has only in-frame clones and lacks some. The sample has 350,000 to 550,000 clones, nearly 90% seen once. The material was peripheral blood, obtained in a trial of Ad26.COV2.S vaccine versus placebo. This rearrangement joins TRBV3-1 (or the pseudogene TRBV3-2) to TRBJ2-2; TRBD1 might be the D (6 bases). The receptor comes from a person aged 18-60 years who received the Ad26.COV2.S COVID-19 vaccine or a placebo. DNA for the CDR3: TGTGCCAGCAGCCCAGGGGTCGCCCGTGAGCTGTTTTTT. It is translated as CASSPGVARELFF.